What follows are 20 T cell receptor beta chains derived from one specimen sequenced in a study of blood T cell repertoires in COVID-19. Only in-frame clones appear in the TCRdb table, and some are missing; sequencing was by immunoSEQ multiplex PCR. The table lists approximately 97,000 clones, roughly 87% of them singletons. Sequenced material: peripheral blood. The receptors were sampled from a man aged 45-65 years with active COVID-19.

V and J are TRBV6-4 and TRBJ2-7, with D possibly TRBD1 on 8 matching bases. V was clipped by 2 bases and J by 2 bases, with 22 bases between them. Germline CDR1 is MRHNA and CDR2 is SNTAGT. This CDR3 is built from 18 residues. The CDR3: CASSDPSPGGGGTYEQYF. The DNA of the CDR3 is TGTGCCAGCAGTGACCCATCCCCAGGGGGCGGGGGAACCTACGAGCAGTACTTC.

The chain combines TRBV5-4 with TRBJ1-3, with unresolved D. The germline gives CDR1 SGHNT, CDR2 YYREEE (reference sequence). The V end lost 6 bases, the J end lost 0 bases, and 13 bases lay between the germline ends. The CDR3 runs 15 residues. The CDR3 nucleotides read TGTGCCAGCACTCCGGGAGGGCCCTCTGGAAACACCATATATTTT. Residues: CASTPGGPSGNTIYF. Looking up the rest from reference TRBV5-4 and TRBJ1-3 gives the full variable domain: ETGVTQSPTHLIKTRGQQVTLRCSSQSGHNTVSWYQQALGQGPQFIFQYYREEENGRGNFPPRFSGLQFPNYSSELNVNALELDDSALYLCASTPGGPSGNTIYFGEGSWLTVV.

V is TRBV18 and J is TRBJ2-2; possibly TRBD2 for D (6 bases). V shed 5 bases and J shed 0 bases, with 7 bases lying between them. Per germline, CDR1 KGHSH and CDR2 LQKENI. This CDR3 has 14 residues. The CDR3 is CASSAGSNTGELFF. The CDR3 bases are TGTGCCAGCTCAGCGGGATCGAACACCGGGGAGCTGTTTTTT.

This clone was detected a few times. The chain couples TRBV7-9 to TRBJ1-3, with D perhaps TRBD1 (5 bases). The germline V gene encodes CDR1 SEHNR and CDR2 FQNEAQ (reference sequence). This CDR3 has 15 residues. The ends were cut back, 2 bases at V and 2 bases at J, with 10 bases in the middle. The CDR3 reads CASSLLKGTGNTIYF. CDR3 nucleotide sequence: TGTGCCAGCAGCTTACTCAAGGGGACTGGAAACACCATATATTTT.

V usage is TRBV2 and J usage is TRBJ1-2; 7 positions match TRBD1. Germline-derived CDR1 and CDR2 are SNHLY and FYNNEI. V was clipped by 8 bases and J by 0 bases; unmatched bases: 9. The CDR3 is made up of 15 amino acids. The CDR3 region has the DNA TGTGCCAGCCATGACAGGGAACAAGCTAACTATGGCTACACCTTC. Its translation: CASHDREQANYGYTF.

This clone has a single count. This sequence joins TRBV2 and TRBJ1-2, with TRBD1 matching 9 bases. The V and J ends lost 4 bases and 4 bases, in that order; junction bases with no gene match: 4. Germline assignment: CDR1 SNHLY and CDR2 FYNNEI. The CDR3 runs 14 residues. This CDR3 is CASSGQGDTYGYTF. The CDR3 DNA follows: TGTGCCAGCAGTGGACAGGGGGATACCTATGGCTACACCTTC.

This chain links TRBV3-1 (or the pseudogene TRBV3-2) with TRBJ2-5; 8 bases align to TRBD2. V dropped 0 bases and J dropped 5; count of bases not matched to a gene: 5. Germline V CDR1 and CDR2: LGHDT, YNNKEL (reference sequence). The CDR3 totals 15 residues. CDR3 bases: TGTGCCAGCAGCCAAGAGGGACTAGTCGGGGAGACCCAGTACTTC. This sequence encodes CASSQEGLVGETQYF.

This sequence joins TRBV12-3 or TRBV12-4 and TRBJ2-5, with D possibly matching TRBD2 (5 bases). The CDR3 totals 11 residues. V lost 7 bases, J lost 7 bases, and 10 bases lay in between. CDR3 residues: CASKGVGTQYF. The CDR3 DNA sequence: TGTGCCAGCAAGGGAGTGGGGACCCAGTACTTC.

This clone has just one count. The chain recombines TRBV6-5 with TRBJ1-1, with 10 positions matching TRBD1. V lost 9 bases to trimming and J lost 10 bases; unmatched junction nucleotides: 11. Germline-derived CDR1 and CDR2 are MNHEY and SVGAGI. This CDR3 has 13 amino acids. This CDR3 is CASIKWDRGLAFF. In DNA form, the CDR3 reads TGTGCCAGTATAAAATGGGACAGGGGATTAGCTTTCTTT.

This clone has only a few counts. The chain is built from TRBV4-1 and TRBJ1-5; D remains unclear. This CDR3 has 13 amino acids. The V gene's germline CDR1 is MGHRA and CDR2 YSYEKL. Between the trimmed V and J ends, which lost 4 bases and 4 bases, there was a span of 8 bases. CDR3 sequence (DNA): TGCGCCAGCAGCCCTTCCCTAAATCAGCCCCAGCATTTT. Translation: CASSPSLNQPQHF.

This clone came up once. The CDR3 sequence: CASIEYRMKEQYF. As DNA, the CDR3 is TGTGCCAGTATAGAGTACAGGATGAAGGAGCAGTACTTC. The chain has TRBV19 and TRBJ2-7; TRBD1 might be the D (5 bases). Germline assignment: CDR1 LNHDA and CDR2 SQIVND (reference sequence). Trimming shortened V by 7 bases and J by 7 bases, and 17 bases separated the two germline ends. The CDR3 loop spans 13 amino acids.

This chain links TRBV25-1 with TRBJ1-2; D might be TRBD1 (6 bases). Trimming shortened V by 4 bases and J by 5 bases, and 14 bases separated the two germline ends. The CDR3 length is 14 residues. Germline CDR1 reads MGHDK; CDR2 reads SYGVNS. Here the CDR3 reads CASSGGGEGYGYTF. Written as DNA, the CDR3 is TGTGCCAGCAGTGGAGGGGGGGAGGGGTATGGCTACACCTTC.

This clone has a single count. This rearrangement joins TRBV29-1 to TRBJ2-1, with 8 bases identical to TRBD1. V lost 4 bases, J lost 4 bases, and 3 bases stayed unmatched. Germline V gene lookup returns CDR1 SQVTM and CDR2 ANQGSEA. The CDR3 spans 13 residues. The CDR3: CSVAGTGYNEQFF. For the CDR3, the DNA is TGCAGCGTTGCCGGGACAGGATACAATGAGCAGTTCTTC.

This clone is a singleton in its sample. V and J are TRBV11-3 and TRBJ2-3, with 11 bases aligning to TRBD2. Germline lookup yields CDR1 SGHNT and CDR2 YENEEA. Trimming at V came to 2 bases and at J to 1 base, leaving 5 bases not matched to a gene. The CDR3 covers 17 residues. This CDR3 is CASSLRTTSGGTDTQYF. Here the CDR3 DNA reads TGTGCCAGCAGCTTACGGACGACTAGCGGGGGCACAGATACGCAGTATTTT.

The chain has TRBV3-1 (or the pseudogene TRBV3-2) and TRBJ2-3; D is unresolved. V was shortened by 1 base and J by 6 bases, with 5 bases between the two germline ends. This CDR3 has 12 residues. Germline V gene lookup returns CDR1 LGHDT and CDR2 YNNKEL (reference sequence). This chain's CDR3 is CASSQASDTQYF. For the CDR3, the DNA is TGTGCCAGCAGCCAAGCATCCGATACGCAGTATTTT.

The rearrangement joins TRBV7-2 to TRBJ2-7; D is uncertain. Trimming pared 2 bases from V and 6 bases from J, leaving 5 bases between. The germline gives CDR1 SGHTA, CDR2 FQGNSA. The CDR3 has 11 amino acids. In DNA, the CDR3 is TGTGCCAGCAGCTTACTTTCCGAGCAGTACTTC. Translated: CASSLLSEQYF. The variable domain in full, with the rest retrieved from reference TRBV7-2 and TRBJ2-7, is GAGVSQSPSNKVTEKGKDVELRCDPISGHTALYWYRQSLGQGLEFLIYFQGNSAPDKSGLPSDRFSAERTGGSVSTLTIQRTQQEDSAVYLCASSLLSEQYFGPGTRLTVT.

The chain is built from TRBV4-1 and TRBJ1-5, with 7 bases fitting TRBD1. Germline V gives CDR1 MGHRA, CDR2 YSYEKL. This CDR3 is built from 15 residues. V trimming: 2 bases; J trimming: 0 bases; junction bases outside the gene matches: 1. The CDR3 DNA sequence: TGCGCCAGCAGCCAAACAGGGGATAGCAATCAGCCCCAGCATTTT. Its protein product is CASSQTGDSNQPQHF.

CDR3 sequence reads: CASRQAGTDMGYTF. The CDR3 bases are TGTGCCAGCAGACAGGCCGGGACAGATATGGGCTACACCTTC. The rearrangement links TRBV6-5 to TRBJ1-2, with TRBD1 matching 7 bases. V shed 6 bases, J shed 8 bases, and the junction held 12 bases outside the gene matches. Germline V gene sequence: CDR1 MNHEY, CDR2 SVGAGI. The length of the CDR3 is 14 residues.

CDR3 DNA sequence: TGTGCCAGCAGCCCACGCGGGGAGAGAGCTTTCTTT. Protein: CASSPRGERAFF. J is TRBJ1-1 and V is TRBV7-9; the D is unclear. The germline gives CDR1 SEHNR, CDR2 FQNEAQ (reference sequence). The CDR3 is 12 residues long. The V and J ends lost 5 bases and 10 bases respectively, with 14 bases between them.

The chain carries TRBV11-3 and TRBJ2-5; 7 bases match TRBD1. CDR3 length: 13 residues. Trimming took 1 base from V and 5 from J; bases not matched to a gene: 1. Germline CDR1 SGHNT, CDR2 YENEEA. CDR3 DNA: TGTGCCAGCAGCTTAGTCAGGGGGGAGACCCAGTACTTC. Translated: CASSLVRGETQYF.